These 21 T cell receptor beta chains share one sample of origin, sequenced in a study of shared clonotypes between healthy human individuals (dated by TCRdb to about 2020). CD8 naive samples consisted of CD45RO-negative cells that were positively selected for CCR7, yielding a CD45RA+CCR7+ population without TemRA cells. Libraries were made using the immunoSEQ multiplex PCR assay. Entries here come from immuneACCESS through TCRdb and include only in-frame sequences with V and J called. Some clones fail to appear in such tables; in the studies checked, an unresolved V gene covers under half of the shortfall, and the cause of the remainder is unknown. The sample profile shows some 2 million clones; approximately 95% of them were found once. The ten biggest clones cover more than 0.95% of the sample. Sequences were obtained from naive CD8+ T cells sorted from blood. The sample's cell subset or site label, in plain terms: CD45RA+CCR7+. The source is a man younger than 35 in good health.

The gene calls are TRBV7-8 and TRBJ2-2; possible D gene TRBD2, 5 bases. CDR1 and CDR2 from the germline V gene are SGHVS and FQNEAQ. Between the trimmed V and J ends, which lost 1 base and 7 bases, there was a span of 13 bases. The CDR3 is made up of 15 amino acids. CDR3 coding DNA: TGTGCCAGCAGCTTAGAAACTAGAACGGGCGGGGAGCTGTTTTTT. Translation: CASSLETRTGGELFF.

The chain uses TRBV27 and TRBJ2-5; 9 bases align to TRBD2. J lost 9 bases, V lost 10 bases, and 9 bases had no gene match. CDR1 is MNHEY, CDR2 SMNVEV, per germline (reference sequence). The CDR3 extends over 12 amino acids. Written as DNA, the CDR3 is TGTGCCACCGGGACTAGCCACCGGGCCCAGTACTTC. Protein sequence: CATGTSHRAQYF.

The chain couples TRBV7-3 to TRBJ1-6; no definite D call. V lost 5 bases to trimming and J lost 9 bases, with 8 bases between them. Germline loops: CDR1 SGHTA, CDR2 FQGTGA. This CDR3 has 12 residues. CDR3 loop: CASSQLGSPLHF. CDR3 coding DNA: TGTGCCAGCAGCCAATTAGGTTCACCCCTCCACTTT.

About this clone itself: Other DNA sequences in the sample encode the same CDR3. V and J are TRBV5-1 and TRBJ1-1, with a possible D match to TRBD1 (5 bases). The germline CDR1 and CDR2 sequences are SGHRS and YFSETQ. This CDR3 has 13 amino acids. The V end was cut by 2 bases, the J end by 5 bases, with 10 bases between. CDR3 protein: CASSLGTGTEAFF. For the CDR3, the DNA is TGCGCCAGCAGCTTAGGGACCGGGACTGAAGCTTTCTTT.

The V and J genes are TRBV7-2 and TRBJ1-2, with unresolved D. Between the trimmed V and J ends, which lost 5 bases and 4 bases, there was a span of 17 bases. In germline, CDR1 is SGHTA, CDR2 FQGNSA. The CDR3 is 15 residues long. The CDR3 reads CASSQADGGGYGYTF. CDR3 nucleotides: TGTGCCAGCAGCCAGGCTGACGGAGGAGGCTATGGCTACACCTTC.

To note about this clone: Distinct nucleotide sequences in the sample also encode this CDR3. The rearrangement joins TRBV2 to TRBJ1-4; D unresolved. Trimming shortened V by 2 bases and J by 0 bases, and 10 bases separated the two germline ends. This CDR3 is 16 amino acids long. CDR1 SNHLY and CDR2 FYNNEI come from the germline V gene. As DNA, the CDR3 is TGTGCCAGCAGTGAATGGGGTGGGGCAACTAATGAAAAACTGTTTTTT. Amino acid sequence: CASSEWGGATNEKLFF.

CDR3 in DNA: TGTGCCAGCAGCGGACAGGAGGGTGAGCAGTTCTTC. It translates to CASSGQEGEQFF. J is TRBJ2-1 and V is TRBV7-8; possibly TRBD1 for D (7 bases). Germline CDR1 is SGHVS and CDR2 is FQNEAQ. CDR3 size: 12 residues. The germline V and J ends were trimmed by 5 bases and 9 bases, with 11 bases remaining between them.

On this clone: Other nucleotide sequences in the sample specify the same CDR3. The chain joins TRBV4-3 to TRBJ2-5; D not resolved. The CDR3 loop spans 13 amino acids. The germline CDR1 and CDR2 sequences are LGHNA and YSLEER. Trimming stripped 0 bases from V and 3 bases from J, with 5 bases between. CDR3 DNA sequence: TGCGCCAGCAGCCAAGATAGGGAAGAGACCCAGTACTTC. It encodes CASSQDREETQYF.

J is TRBJ2-3 and V is TRBV4-2, with D tentatively TRBD1 or TRBD2 (6 bases each). Trimming pared 0 bases from V and 0 bases from J, leaving 10 bases between. The CDR3 spans 16 residues. The germline V gene has CDR1 LGHNA and CDR2 YNFKEQ. CDR3 protein: CASSQDGGPSTDTQYF. As DNA, the CDR3 is TGTGCCAGCAGCCAAGACGGGGGCCCAAGCACAGATACGCAGTATTTT.

The V gene is TRBV9, the J gene TRBJ2-7; the D is unclear. Looked up from germline, CDR1 is SGDLS and CDR2 is YYNGEE. This CDR3 spans 14 amino acids. Trimming took off 4 bases at V and 4 bases at J, with 15 bases between the two ends. The CDR3 protein is CASSQGEVRYEQYF. Here the CDR3 DNA reads TGTGCCAGCAGCCAAGGAGAGGTTCGGTACGAGCAGTACTTC.

The chain recombines TRBV7-9 with TRBJ2-7; D gene unclear. CDR1 SEHNR and CDR2 FQNEAQ come from the germline V gene (reference sequence). V lost 5 bases, J lost 3 bases, and 17 bases lay in between. This CDR3 has 15 amino acids. The CDR3 DNA reads as TGTGCCAGCAGCCCCCCCACATTAAGGAACTACGAGCAGTACTTC. It yields the protein CASSPPTLRNYEQYF.

This chain links TRBV11-2 with TRBJ2-1, with 9 bases fitting TRBD1. J was trimmed by 4 bases and V by 3 bases; bases with no gene match: 4. The CDR3 has 15 amino acids. CDR1 is SGHAT and CDR2 is FQNNGV in the germline V gene. CDR3 residues: CASSLTGGLYNEQFF. The CDR3 nucleotides are TGTGCCAGCAGCTTGACAGGGGGATTGTACAATGAGCAGTTCTTC.

The chain uses TRBV7-9 and TRBJ2-7, with D tentatively TRBD1 (6 bases). Trimming stripped 5 bases from V and 2 bases from J, with 10 bases between. The CDR3 spans 13 residues. CDR1 is SEHNR and CDR2 is FQNEAQ in the germline V gene (reference sequence). CDR3 residues: CASSPGDPYEQYF. CDR3 bases: TGTGCCAGCAGCCCAGGGGACCCCTACGAGCAGTACTTC.

The CDR3 protein is CAISEGLNRDNEQFF. The CDR3 DNA is TGTGCCATCAGTGAAGGACTAAACCGGGACAATGAGCAGTTCTTC. The chain combines TRBV10-3 with TRBJ2-1, with D possibly matching TRBD2 (6 bases). Germline V gene lookup returns CDR1 ENHRY and CDR2 SYGVKD. V gave up 3 bases and J gave up 5 bases, with 14 bases separating them. This CDR3 is 15 amino acids long.

This rearrangement joins TRBV6-5 to TRBJ2-1; D is perhaps TRBD2 (5 bases). V shed 0 bases and J shed 3 bases, with 6 bases lying between them. The CDR3 loop spans 14 amino acids. Germline CDR1 is MNHEY and CDR2 is SVGAGI. The CDR3 region is CASSYSRVYNEQFF. CDR3 nucleotides: TGTGCCAGCAGTTACTCGAGGGTCTACAATGAGCAGTTCTTC.

This clone showed up just once. This chain links TRBV6-5 with TRBJ2-1; D is possibly TRBD2 (5 bases). From germline, CDR1 is MNHEY and CDR2 SVGAGI. The V end lost 6 bases, the J end lost 4 bases, and 16 bases lay between the germline ends. CDR3 length: 15 amino acids. This CDR3 reads CASRRVARSYNEQFF. The CDR3 DNA follows: TGTGCCAGCAGGAGGGTGGCCCGTAGTTACAATGAGCAGTTCTTC.

The V call is TRBV5-1, the J call TRBJ2-1, with 10 bases aligning to TRBD2. Germline values: CDR1 SGHRS, CDR2 YFSETQ. V lost 0 bases to trimming and J lost 5 bases; unmatched junction nucleotides: 8. The CDR3 totals 17 residues. CDR3 in amino acids: CASSLVGSGRKDNEQFF. As DNA, the CDR3 is TGCGCCAGCAGCTTGGTCGGTAGCGGGAGGAAAGACAATGAGCAGTTCTTC.

This chain connects TRBV28 to TRBJ1-1, with 8 bases lining up with TRBD1. V shed 7 bases, J shed 4 bases, and the junction held 26 bases outside the gene matches. The CDR3 covers 20 residues. Germline assignment: CDR1 MDHEN and CDR2 SYDVKM. The CDR3 coding sequence is TGTGCCAGCAATTGGGGTCCAGGGGGCTCGGTCTCATCGCATACCACTGAAGCTTTCTTT. Its translation is CASNWGPGGSVSSHTTEAFF.

CDR3 in DNA: TGTGCCAGCAGCTTAGGGTCCGGGGAGCTGAAGACCCAGTACTTC. Translated, it gives CASSLGSGELKTQYF. J is TRBJ2-5 and V is TRBV13; D possibly corresponds to TRBD2 (5 bases). Germline loops: CDR1 PRHDT, CDR2 FYEKMQ (reference sequence). The CDR3 is 15 residues long. Trimming left V 0 bases short and J 6 bases short, with 14 bases between.

This clone appeared a single time. The chain links TRBV7-9 to TRBJ2-7; 7 bases fit TRBD1. The ends lost 7 bases at V and 6 bases at J; junction bases unmatched: 9. The germline CDR1 and CDR2 sequences are SEHNR and FQNEAQ (reference sequence). This CDR3 comprises 13 residues. Written as DNA, the CDR3 is TGTGCCAGCACCCAGGGGGATATGGGCGAGCAGTACTTC. It encodes CASTQGDMGEQYF.

This rearrangement joins TRBV12-2 to TRBJ2-5; the DNA was not compared with TRBD2, the D call given in the table. TRBV12-2 is annotated as a pseudogene. CDR3 length: 17 residues. The CDR3 here is CASRFPGTHDTQETQYF. The CDR3 DNA reads TGTGCAAGTCGCTTCCCTGGGACTCACGACACCCAAGAGACCCAGTACTTC.